These T cell receptor beta chains were read from a single sample in a study of blood T cell repertoires in COVID-19. Libraries were prepared by immunoSEQ multiplex PCR; TCRdb keeps only in-frame clonotypes and omits some of them. Of around 170,000 clones in the sample, roughly nine tenths were seen once. The sample consisted of peripheral blood. These receptors were taken from a man between 18 and 35 years old who had recovered from COVID-19. Both conserved end residues are part of each CDR3. Fields, in order: V gene, D gene, clone size, J gene, CDR3 protein, CDR3 DNA. The D gene is left open where the match is weak. Some rows have no size entry. The others give once, few or many, or a class for an expanded clone.

TRBV15	TRBD1	.	TRBJ1-2	CATSRPGQLSNTF	TGTGCCACCAGCAGACCGGGACAGTTGTCCAACACCTTC
TRBV9	.	.	TRBJ2-2	CASRPPGSNTGELFF	TGTGCCAGCAGGCCCCCCGGGAGCAACACCGGGGAGCTGTTTTTT
TRBV3-1/TRBV3-2	TRBD1	.	TRBJ2-7	CASSQVTGTGAPEQYF	TGTGCCAGCAGCCAAGTGACCGGGACAGGAGCTCCCGAGCAGTACTTC
TRBV10-3	.	.	TRBJ1-2	CAISERDNYGYTF	TGTGCCATCAGTGAACGGGATAACTATGGCTACACCTTC
TRBV7-9	.	.	TRBJ1-4	CASSSGTHDEKLFF	TGTGCCAGCAGCTCCGGGACACACGATGAAAAACTGTTTTTT
TRBV11-2	.	.	TRBJ1-3	CASSSPVPSGNTIYF	TGTGCCAGCAGCTCCCCCGTCCCCTCTGGAAACACCATATATTTT
TRBV4-3	.	once	TRBJ2-2	CASSQVSGSPGELFF	TGCGCCAGCAGCCAAGTTTCAGGATCGCCCGGGGAGCTGTTTTTT
TRBV27	.	few	TRBJ1-2	CASSLSGLGGNYGYTF	TGTGCCAGCAGTTTATCTGGCCTTGGGGGGAACTATGGCTACACCTTC
TRBV28	.	.	TRBJ1-4	CASSSPRATNEKLFF	TGTGCCAGCAGCTCTCCCAGGGCAACTAATGAAAAACTGTTTTTT
TRBV7-8	TRBD1	.	TRBJ1-1	CASSRTGVTEAFF	TGTGCCAGCAGCCGGACAGGCGTCACTGAAGCTTTCTTT
TRBV7-9	TRBD2	.	TRBJ2-1	CASSGGLAGEYNEQFF	TGTGCCAGCAGCGGAGGACTAGCGGGAGAGTACAATGAGCAGTTCTTC
TRBV6-2/TRBV6-3	.	.	TRBJ2-1	CASSYGGAGVTYNEQFF	TGTGCCAGCAGTTACGGGGGGGCGGGAGTGACCTACAATGAGCAGTTCTTC
TRBV5-8	TRBD1	.	TRBJ2-1	CASSRRGQGHNEQFF	TGTGCCAGCAGCCGGAGGGGACAGGGACACAATGAGCAGTTCTTC
TRBV6-5	TRBD1	.	TRBJ1-2	CASSSGTGAIGYTF	TGTGCCAGCAGTTCCGGGACAGGGGCGATCGGCTACACCTTC
TRBV28	TRBD1	once	TRBJ1-5	CASSSQGASNQPQHF	TGTGCCAGCAGTTCCCAGGGGGCTAGCAATCAGCCCCAGCATTTT
TRBV6-5	TRBD1	.	TRBJ2-3	CASSYRGQDTQYF	TGTGCCAGCAGTTACAGGGGGCAAGATACGCAGTATTTT
TRBV5-1	TRBD2	once	TRBJ2-7	CASSDGTSGREQYF	TGCGCCAGCAGCGACGGGACTAGCGGGAGGGAGCAGTACTTC
TRBV2	.	few	TRBJ1-3	CASSDERFSGNTIYF	TGTGCCAGCAGTGACGAGCGGTTCTCTGGAAACACCATATATTTT
TRBV19	.	.	TRBJ1-4	CASISRDTLNEKLFF	TGTGCCAGTATTAGCCGGGACACTCTTAATGAAAAACTGTTTTTT
TRBV27	TRBD2	.	TRBJ2-2	CASSALGAGRDFTGELFF	TGTGCCAGCAGTGCCCTCGGAGCGGGACGGGACTTCACCGGGGAGCTGTTTTTT
TRBV28	TRBD1	.	TRBJ2-7	CASTGTDLLYEQYF	TGTGCCAGCACCGGGACAGACCTTTTATACGAGCAGTACTTC
TRBV19	.	.	TRBJ2-7	CASSQGYEQYF	TGTGCCAGTAGCCAGGGATACGAGCAGTACTTC
TRBV28	.	.	TRBJ2-2	CASNPPQGVEAGELFF	TGTGCCAGCAACCCCCCACAGGGCGTAGAAGCCGGGGAGCTGTTTTTT
TRBV5-1	TRBD2	.	TRBJ2-1	CASSPTSGPYNEQFF	TGCGCCAGCAGCCCTACTAGCGGCCCCTACAATGAGCAGTTCTTC
TRBV18	TRBD1	many	TRBJ1-1	CASSRTGGQEAFF	TGTGCCAGCTCACGGACAGGGGGCCAGGAAGCTTTCTTT
TRBV20-1	.	once	TRBJ2-4	CSASAGRKNIQYF	TGCAGTGCTAGTGCGGGTCGGAAAAACATTCAGTACTTC
TRBV7-4	TRBD2	.	TRBJ2-5	CASSLVGTSGRIVETQYF	TGTGCCAGCAGCTTAGTCGGGACTAGCGGGAGAATTGTAGAGACCCAGTACTTC
TRBV28	.	.	TRBJ1-1	CASSSVSGFDGEAFF	TGTGCCAGCAGCTCAGTCTCAGGGTTTGATGGTGAAGCTTTCTTT
TRBV9	.	.	TRBJ2-2	CASSSFSRLVNTGELFF	TGTGCCAGCAGTTCCTTCAGTCGACTGGTGAACACCGGGGAGCTGTTTTTT
TRBV20-1	.	.	TRBJ1-2	CSASDPAGLYGYTF	TGCAGTGCTAGTGATCCGGCAGGACTCTATGGCTACACCTTC
TRBV6-5	.	.	TRBJ2-3	CASRTGHTGSDTQYF	TGTGCCAGCAGAACAGGCCATACTGGCTCAGATACGCAGTATTTT
TRBV9	TRBD2	.	TRBJ2-7	CASSVGTSGQPQYF	TGTGCCAGCAGCGTCGGGACTAGCGGACAACCACAGTACTTC
TRBV3-1/TRBV3-2	.	once	TRBJ1-1	CASSQVHPRRIAEAFF	TGTGCCAGCAGCCAAGTTCACCCCCGGAGGATTGCTGAAGCTTTCTTT
TRBV15	.	.	TRBJ2-1	CATSRDRGVGSYNEQFF	TGTGCCACCAGCAGAGACAGGGGAGTAGGATCCTACAATGAGCAGTTCTTC
TRBV6-1	.	.	TRBJ2-7	CASSYLAGGYEQYF	TGTGCCAGCAGTTATTTGGCGGGCGGCTACGAGCAGTACTTC
TRBV6-5	.	.	TRBJ2-1	CASSYVVGNEQFF	TGTGCCAGCAGTTACGTGGTCGGCAATGAGCAGTTCTTC
TRBV4-3	.	.	TRBJ2-1	CASSQDPVRNEQFF	TGCGCCAGCAGCCAAGATCCCGTACGGAATGAGCAGTTCTTC
TRBV28	.	few	TRBJ1-1	CASSYGQNQAFF	TGTGCCAGCAGTTATGGACAGAACCAAGCTTTCTTT
TRBV5-8	TRBD1	.	TRBJ1-2	CASSARDRGHWDYGYTF	TGTGCCAGCAGCGCCCGGGACAGGGGGCACTGGGACTATGGCTACACCTTC
TRBV13	.	.	TRBJ2-5	CASRRGGVPQETQYF	TGTGCCAGCCGGAGGGGCGGAGTTCCCCAAGAGACCCAGTACTTC
TRBV11-3	.	.	TRBJ2-1	CASSLGGDGSYNEQFF	TGTGCCAGCAGCTTAGGGGGGGACGGATCCTACAATGAGCAGTTCTTC
TRBV27	.	once	TRBJ1-1	CASSLFTGNTEAFF	TGTGCCAGCAGTTTATTTACAGGAAACACTGAAGCTTTCTTT
TRBV11-2	TRBD1	.	TRBJ2-6	CASSLGDRGISGANVLTF	TGTGCCAGCAGCTTAGGCGACAGGGGGATTTCTGGGGCCAACGTCCTGACTTTC
TRBV10-3	TRBD2	.	TRBJ2-5	CAISEEIAGSQETQYF	TGTGCCATCAGTGAAGAAATAGCGGGATCCCAAGAGACCCAGTACTTC
TRBV9	.	once	TRBJ1-1	CASSPGVGSNTEAFF	TGTGCCAGCAGCCCGGGGGTGGGGTCGAACACTGAAGCTTTCTTT
TRBV19	.	.	TRBJ2-5	CASSIDRFTPQRETQYF	TGTGCCAGTAGTATAGATCGATTCACCCCGCAACGGGAGACCCAGTACTTC
TRBV7-7	.	.	TRBJ2-7	CASSLGLAGGEQYF	TGTGCTAGCAGCTTAGGGCTAGCCGGCGGGGAGCAGTACTTC
TRBV11-2	.	.	TRBJ1-2	CASSLRQGLNYGYTF	TGTGCCAGCAGCTTAAGGCAGGGGCTTAACTATGGCTACACCTTC
TRBV28	.	.	TRBJ2-3	CASSKERRDWATDTQYF	TGTGCCAGCAGCAAAGAACGCCGGGACTGGGCCACAGATACGCAGTATTTT
TRBV18	TRBD2	once	TRBJ2-2	CASSPFEREGPTGELFF	TGTGCCAGCTCACCATTTGAGCGGGAGGGCCCGACCGGGGAGCTGTTTTTT
TRBV5-8	TRBD2	.	TRBJ2-3	CASPSLAGVTDTQYF	TGTGCCAGCCCAAGCCTAGCGGGAGTCACAGATACGCAGTATTTT
TRBV24-1	TRBD1	.	TRBJ2-3	CATRDRVTQYF	TGTGCCACCAGGGACAGGGTTACGCAGTATTTT
TRBV30	TRBD2	.	TRBJ2-5	CASSGIETQYF	TGTGCCTCGAGCGGGATAGAGACCCAGTACTTC
TRBV27	.	.	TRBJ2-1	CASSLRRQASSYNEQFF	TGTGCCAGCAGTTTAAGGAGACAGGCGAGCTCCTACAATGAGCAGTTCTTC
TRBV6-7	.	.	TRBJ1-2	CASSYINRVGYTF	TGTGCCAGCAGTTACATCAACAGGGTTGGCTACACCTTC
TRBV6-5	TRBD2	.	TRBJ2-1	CASSYAGRGNEQFF	TGTGCCAGCAGTTACGCCGGGAGGGGGAATGAGCAGTTCTTC
TRBV27	.	.	TRBJ2-5	CASSLSASGWQGGREETQYF	TGTGCCAGCAGTTTATCGGCGTCGGGTTGGCAGGGAGGTCGGGAAGAGACCCAGTACTTC
TRBV11-2	TRBD1	.	TRBJ2-1	CASSTQGAVSGNEQFF	TGTGCCAGCAGCACCCAGGGGGCCGTTTCGGGCAATGAGCAGTTCTTC